This TCR beta chain is drawn from a study of Ad26.COV2.S vaccination and SARS-CoV-2 variants. Whole-study results and caveats: Vaccinees showed greater spike-specific TCR breadth than placebo recipients.

With regard to this clone: Its antigen is not known.

The assay was immunoSEQ multiplex PCR, and TCRdb's table has in-frame clones only and misses some. The sample records 400,000 to 450,000 clones, around 90% being singletons. Indicated treatment: roughly 18 received Ad26.COV2.S at low or high dose, single or two shots; 5 received placebo; per-sample allocation not given. Day 63 after the first vaccine or placebo injection was the time point for sampling. Ad26 vector vaccine expressed Wuhan-strain SARS-CoV-2 spike. The CDR3 spans 15 residues. V was cut by 3 bases and J by 7 bases, with 18 bases left in between. Per germline, CDR1 MDHEN and CDR2 SYDVKM. The clonotype comes from a person aged 18 to 59 who received the Ad26.COV2.S COVID-19 vaccine or a placebo. The source was peripheral blood, collected in a trial of Ad26.COV2.S vaccine versus placebo. The chain joins TRBV28 to TRBJ1-1; no clear D. CDR3 protein: CASSFWNAAGDEAFF. For the CDR3, the DNA is TGTGCCAGCAGTTTCTGGAATGCGGCGGGAGATGAAGCTTTCTTT.